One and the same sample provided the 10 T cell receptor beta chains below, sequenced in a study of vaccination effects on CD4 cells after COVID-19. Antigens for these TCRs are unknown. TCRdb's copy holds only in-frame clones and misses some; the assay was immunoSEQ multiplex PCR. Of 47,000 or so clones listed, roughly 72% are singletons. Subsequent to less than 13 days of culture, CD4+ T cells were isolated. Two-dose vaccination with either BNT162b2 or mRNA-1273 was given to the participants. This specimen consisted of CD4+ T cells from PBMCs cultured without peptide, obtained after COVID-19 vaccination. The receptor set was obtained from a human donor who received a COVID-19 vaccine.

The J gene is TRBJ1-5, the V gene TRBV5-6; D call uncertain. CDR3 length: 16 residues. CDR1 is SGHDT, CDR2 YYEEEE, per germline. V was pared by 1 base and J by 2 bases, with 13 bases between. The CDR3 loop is CASSLTGGSGNQPQHF. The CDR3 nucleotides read TGTGCCAGCAGCTTGACGGGAGGCTCGGGCAATCAGCCCCAGCATTTT.

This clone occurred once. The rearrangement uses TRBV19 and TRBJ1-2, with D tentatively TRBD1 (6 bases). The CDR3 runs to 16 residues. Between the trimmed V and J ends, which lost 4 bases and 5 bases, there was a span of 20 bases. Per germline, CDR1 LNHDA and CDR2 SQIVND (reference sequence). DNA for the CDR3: TGTGCCAGTAGTACCGAGGGGGGGGCGATGGGGTATGGCTACACCTTC. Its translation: CASSTEGGAMGYGYTF.

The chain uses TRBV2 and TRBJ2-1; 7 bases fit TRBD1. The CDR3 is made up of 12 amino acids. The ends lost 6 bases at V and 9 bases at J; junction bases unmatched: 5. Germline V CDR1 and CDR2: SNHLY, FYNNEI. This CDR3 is CASSKTGREQFF. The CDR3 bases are TGTGCCAGCAGCAAGACAGGGCGTGAGCAGTTCTTC.

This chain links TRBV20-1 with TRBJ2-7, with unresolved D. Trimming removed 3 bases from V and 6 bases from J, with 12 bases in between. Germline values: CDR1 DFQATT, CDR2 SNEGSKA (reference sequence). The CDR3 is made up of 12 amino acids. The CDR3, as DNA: TGCAGTGCTAGTTGGGGTAGCTCCGAGCAGTACTTC. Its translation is CSASWGSSEQYF.

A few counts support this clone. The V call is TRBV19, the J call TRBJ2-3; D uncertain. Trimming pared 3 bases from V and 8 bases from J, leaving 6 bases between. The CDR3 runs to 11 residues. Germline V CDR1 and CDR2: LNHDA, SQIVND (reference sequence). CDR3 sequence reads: CASSIRSTQYF. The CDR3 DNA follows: TGTGCCAGTAGTATCCGTTCTACGCAGTATTTT.

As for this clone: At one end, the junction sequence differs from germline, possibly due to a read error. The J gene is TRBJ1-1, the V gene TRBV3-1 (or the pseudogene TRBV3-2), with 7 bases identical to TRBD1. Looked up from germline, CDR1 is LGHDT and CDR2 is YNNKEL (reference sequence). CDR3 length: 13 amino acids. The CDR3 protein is CASTQSQGAEAFF. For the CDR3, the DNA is TGTGCCAGCACCCAAAGTCAGGGGGCTGAAGCTTTCTTT.

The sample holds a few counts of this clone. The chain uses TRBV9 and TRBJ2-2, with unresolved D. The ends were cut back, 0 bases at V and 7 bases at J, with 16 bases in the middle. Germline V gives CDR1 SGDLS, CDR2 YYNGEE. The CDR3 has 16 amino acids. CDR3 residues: CASSVAGAHRSGELFF. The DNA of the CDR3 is TGTGCCAGCAGCGTAGCCGGAGCCCATAGGAGCGGGGAGCTGTTTTTT.

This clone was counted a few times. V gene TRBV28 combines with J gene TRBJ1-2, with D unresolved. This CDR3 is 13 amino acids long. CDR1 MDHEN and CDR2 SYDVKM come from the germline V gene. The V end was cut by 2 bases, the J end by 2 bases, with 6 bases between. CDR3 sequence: CASSLRRNYGYTF. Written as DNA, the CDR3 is TGTGCCAGCAGTTTACGAAGAAACTATGGCTACACCTTC.

This CDR3 is CASGNSSGANVLTF. Written as DNA, the CDR3 is TGCGCCAGCGGCAACAGCTCTGGGGCCAACGTCCTGACTTTC. The rearrangement joins TRBV5-1 to TRBJ2-6, with D uncertain. V was trimmed by 7 bases and J by 0 bases, leaving 8 bases between them. This CDR3 has 14 amino acids. From germline, CDR1 is SGHRS and CDR2 YFSETQ.

The CDR3 sequence is CASSKQDLRNGYTF. As DNA, the CDR3 is TGTGCCAGCAGCAAGCAAGATTTACGTAATGGCTACACCTTC. The genes are TRBV7-9 and TRBJ1-2; D not resolved. Trimming took 5 bases from V and 6 from J, leaving 16 bases between them. Germline CDR1 reads SEHNR; CDR2 reads FQNEAQ (reference sequence). This CDR3 spans 14 amino acids.